This T cell receptor (beta chain) was obtained from a study of T-cell reconstitution after alpha-beta-depleted transplantation in children. V dropped 3 bases and J dropped 2 bases, with 11 bases sitting between them. The germline gives CDR1 DFQATT, CDR2 SNEGSKA (reference sequence). The CDR3 covers 15 residues. The library targeted TCRbeta and was prepared with unique molecular identifiers. In TCRdb, the PCR reads were re-called with MiXCR into one record per CDR3 protein. The table has 120,000 to 150,000 distinct CDR3 sequences, about 9% seen once; the top ten hold over 15%. This clonotype occurred many times. No antigen is known for it. Study observations and caveats: One year after transplant, T-cell counts and diversity came mostly from newly produced T cells. Alpha-beta T cells present about two months after transplant were reported to originate from several hundred expanded graft clones. From surviving recipient T cells and thymic progenitors came the high day-60 TCRbeta diversity observed in some patients.

This sequence originates from a female patient aged 2-10 years who had a stem cell transplant for congenital amegakaryocytic thrombocytopenia, so the T cells may come from the graft donor. The gene calls are TRBV20-1 and TRBJ2-6, with D possibly TRBD1 on 6 matching bases. The source was PBMCs, mostly from graft donor cells, collected 180 days after TCRalphabeta/CD19-depleted stem cell transplant. CDR3 region: CSASPPGAGANVLTF. In DNA form, the CDR3 reads TGCAGTGCTAGTCCCCCAGGGGCTGGGGCCAACGTCCTGACTTTC.